These T cell receptor beta chains were read from a single sample in a study of cytomegalovirus exposure and HLA in healthy donors. Here immunoSEQ multiplex PCR was the method, and the copy in TCRdb shows in-frame clones only, minus some. This sample has fewer than 250,000 clones, with 70% to 85% found just once. Sequencing was carried out using PBMCs. All receptors come from a girl aged 2 to 10 in good health and CMV-seronegative. Each CDR3 is given with its conserved first and last residue. The order of the fields is CDR3 protein, CDR3 DNA, V gene, clone size, J gene, D gene. D genes are given only for firm matches. Only part of the rows carry a size: once, few, many, or a class if the clone is expanded.

cdr3_aa: CASSRQVEISPLHF; cdr3_nt: TGTGCCAGCAGCCGACAGGTCGAAATTTCACCCCTCCACTTT; v_call: TRBV2; clone_size: .; j_call: TRBJ1-6; d_call: .
cdr3_aa: CASSSTGGGYTF; cdr3_nt: TGTGCCAGCAGTTCGACAGGGGGTGGCTACACCTTC; v_call: TRBV27; clone_size: .; j_call: TRBJ1-2; d_call: TRBD1
cdr3_aa: CASSLGLAGVSEQFF; cdr3_nt: TGCGCCAGCAGCTTGGGGCTAGCGGGAGTGAGTGAGCAGTTCTTC; v_call: TRBV5-1; clone_size: .; j_call: TRBJ2-1; d_call: TRBD2
cdr3_aa: CSVDEESGREGTDTQYF; cdr3_nt: TGCAGCGTTGATGAAGAAAGCGGGAGGGAAGGGACAGATACGCAGTATTTT; v_call: TRBV29-1; clone_size: .; j_call: TRBJ2-3; d_call: TRBD2
cdr3_aa: CASTERNTGELFF; cdr3_nt: TGTGCCAGCACGGAGAGGAACACCGGGGAGCTGTTTTTT; v_call: TRBV2; clone_size: once; j_call: TRBJ2-2; d_call: .
cdr3_aa: CASSPSPGTAMNTEAFF; cdr3_nt: TGTGCCAGCAGCCCAAGCCCCGGGACAGCCATGAACACTGAAGCTTTCTTT; v_call: TRBV7-9; clone_size: .; j_call: TRBJ1-1; d_call: TRBD1
cdr3_aa: CASSERERNTGELFF; cdr3_nt: TGTGCCAGCAGCGAGCGGGAGCGAAACACCGGGGAGCTGTTTTTT; v_call: TRBV2; clone_size: .; j_call: TRBJ2-2; d_call: TRBD2
cdr3_aa: CASSPLDRGPLLNGYTF; cdr3_nt: TGTGCCAGCTCACCCTTGGACAGGGGTCCACTATTGAATGGCTACACCTTC; v_call: TRBV18; clone_size: .; j_call: TRBJ1-2; d_call: TRBD1
cdr3_aa: CASSSQRGGARGIEKLFF; cdr3_nt: TGTGCCAGCAGCTCCCAGCGGGGGGGGGCGCGAGGTATCGAAAAACTGTTTTTT; v_call: TRBV7-9; clone_size: few; j_call: TRBJ1-4; d_call: .
cdr3_aa: CASSSGVGTEAFF; cdr3_nt: TGTGCCAGCAGCTCCGGTGTTGGCACTGAAGCTTTCTTT; v_call: TRBV5-6; clone_size: few; j_call: TRBJ1-1; d_call: .
cdr3_aa: CASSSPDRVYGYTF; cdr3_nt: TGTGCCAGCAGCTCCCCAGACAGGGTTTATGGCTACACCTTC; v_call: TRBV5-5; clone_size: .; j_call: TRBJ1-2; d_call: TRBD1
cdr3_aa: CATGQNTNTGELFF; cdr3_nt: TGTGCCACTGGACAGAACACGAACACCGGGGAGCTGTTTTTT; v_call: TRBV25-1; clone_size: few; j_call: TRBJ2-2; d_call: .
cdr3_aa: CASSSSTPTDTQYF; cdr3_nt: TGCGCCAGCAGCTCTTCGACTCCCACAGATACGCAGTATTTT; v_call: TRBV5-1; clone_size: .; j_call: TRBJ2-3; d_call: .
cdr3_aa: CASRETAGGTYEQYF; cdr3_nt: TGTGCCAGCAGAGAAACAGCGGGAGGGACCTACGAGCAGTACTTC; v_call: TRBV6-5; clone_size: .; j_call: TRBJ2-7; d_call: TRBD2
cdr3_aa: CASSFSHRDRNVQYF; cdr3_nt: TGTGCCAGCAGTTTTTCTCACCGGGACAGAAATGTGCAGTACTTC; v_call: TRBV27; clone_size: .; j_call: TRBJ2-7; d_call: TRBD1
cdr3_aa: CASSLRLAEEQFF; cdr3_nt: TGTGCCAGCAGCCTAAGGCTAGCGGAGGAACAGTTCTTC; v_call: TRBV6-6; clone_size: .; j_call: TRBJ2-1; d_call: TRBD2
cdr3_aa: CASSQVRASSPLHF; cdr3_nt: TGTGCCAGCAGCCAAGTCAGGGCGTCCTCACCCCTCCACTTT; v_call: TRBV16; clone_size: few; j_call: TRBJ1-6; d_call: .
cdr3_aa: CSVEPLGEDREQETQYF; cdr3_nt: TGCAGCGTTGAACCCCTTGGGGAGGACAGGGAACAAGAGACCCAGTACTTC; v_call: TRBV29-1; clone_size: .; j_call: TRBJ2-5; d_call: TRBD1
cdr3_aa: CASSAAGPTNTGELFF; cdr3_nt: TGTGCCAGCAGCGCAGCGGGACCGACGAACACCGGGGAGCTGTTTTTT; v_call: TRBV9; clone_size: .; j_call: TRBJ2-2; d_call: TRBD2
cdr3_aa: CASSSQGTETQYF; cdr3_nt: TGTGCCAGCAGCTCCCAGGGGACGGAGACCCAGTACTTC; v_call: TRBV5-4; clone_size: .; j_call: TRBJ2-5; d_call: .
cdr3_aa: CASSGLAVNNEQFF; cdr3_nt: TGTGCCAGCAGCGGACTAGCGGTGAACAATGAGCAGTTCTTC; v_call: TRBV28; clone_size: .; j_call: TRBJ2-1; d_call: TRBD2
cdr3_aa: CASSPPSSYEQYF; cdr3_nt: TGTGCCAGCTCACCACCTTCGTCCTACGAGCAGTACTTC; v_call: TRBV18; clone_size: once; j_call: TRBJ2-7; d_call: .
cdr3_aa: CASSSIAGGLYNEQFF; cdr3_nt: TGCGCCAGCAGCTCCATAGCGGGAGGGCTCTACAATGAGCAGTTCTTC; v_call: TRBV5-1; clone_size: .; j_call: TRBJ2-1; d_call: TRBD2
cdr3_aa: CTSSLGDTQETQYF; cdr3_nt: TGTACCAGCAGCCTAGGGGACACCCAAGAGACCCAGTACTTC; v_call: TRBV5-4; clone_size: .; j_call: TRBJ2-5; d_call: .
cdr3_aa: CATSAADREGNTIYF; cdr3_nt: TGTGCCACCAGCGCAGCGGACAGGGAAGGAAACACCATATATTTT; v_call: TRBV15; clone_size: few; j_call: TRBJ1-3; d_call: TRBD1
cdr3_aa: CSVRQGRIGELFF; cdr3_nt: TGCAGCGTGAGACAGGGCAGGATCGGGGAGCTGTTTTTT; v_call: TRBV29-1; clone_size: .; j_call: TRBJ2-2; d_call: TRBD1
cdr3_aa: CASSLAPSGSISYEQYF; cdr3_nt: TGTGCCAGCAGCTTGGCGCCTAGCGGGAGCATCTCCTACGAGCAGTACTTC; v_call: TRBV7-9; clone_size: .; j_call: TRBJ2-7; d_call: TRBD2
cdr3_aa: CSVRRQENIQYF; cdr3_nt: TGCAGCGTCAGGCGACAGGAAAACATTCAGTACTTC; v_call: TRBV29-1; clone_size: .; j_call: TRBJ2-4; d_call: .
cdr3_aa: CASSQGNTGDTEAFF; cdr3_nt: TGCGCCAGCAGCCAAGGAAACACAGGGGACACTGAAGCTTTCTTT; v_call: TRBV4-1; clone_size: .; j_call: TRBJ1-1; d_call: TRBD1
cdr3_aa: CASSAGGQGYGYTF; cdr3_nt: TGCGCCAGCAGCGCAGGTGGACAGGGCTATGGCTACACCTTC; v_call: TRBV5-1; clone_size: .; j_call: TRBJ1-2; d_call: TRBD1
cdr3_aa: CASSPGGPRNEQFF; cdr3_nt: TGTGCCAGTAGTCCAGGAGGGCCCCGTAATGAGCAGTTCTTC; v_call: TRBV19; clone_size: .; j_call: TRBJ2-1; d_call: .
cdr3_aa: CASREDTF; cdr3_nt: TGTGCCAGCAGGGAGGACACCTTC; v_call: TRBV6-1; clone_size: .; j_call: TRBJ1-2; d_call: .
cdr3_aa: CASAASGQGFLPQHF; cdr3_nt: TGTGCTAGTGCTGCTTCTGGACAGGGATTTCTGCCCCAGCATTTT; v_call: TRBV12-5; clone_size: .; j_call: TRBJ1-5; d_call: TRBD1
cdr3_aa: CASSLGAYNEQFF; cdr3_nt: TGTGCCAGCAGTTTAGGGGCCTACAATGAGCAGTTCTTC; v_call: TRBV6-5; clone_size: .; j_call: TRBJ2-1; d_call: .
cdr3_aa: CASRGGDRTGELFF; cdr3_nt: TGTGCCAGTAGAGGGGGCGATCGCACCGGGGAGCTGTTTTTT; v_call: TRBV19; clone_size: .; j_call: TRBJ2-2; d_call: TRBD1
cdr3_aa: CASSYTGTGELFF; cdr3_nt: TGTGCCAGCAGTTACACTGGCACCGGGGAGCTGTTTTTT; v_call: TRBV6-5; clone_size: .; j_call: TRBJ2-2; d_call: .
cdr3_aa: CASSFGGSEKLFF; cdr3_nt: TGTGCCAGCAGCTTTGGCGGGAGTGAAAAACTGTTTTTT; v_call: TRBV7-9; clone_size: .; j_call: TRBJ1-4; d_call: .
cdr3_aa: CASRLGRGRAGGPETQYF; cdr3_nt: TGTGCCAGCAGGCTTGGAAGGGGAAGGGCAGGGGGCCCGGAGACCCAGTACTTC; v_call: TRBV11-2; clone_size: .; j_call: TRBJ2-5; d_call: TRBD1
cdr3_aa: CASSPQGDEQFF; cdr3_nt: TGTGCCAGTAGTCCACAGGGGGATGAGCAGTTCTTC; v_call: TRBV19; clone_size: .; j_call: TRBJ2-1; d_call: TRBD1
cdr3_aa: CASSQATAAPSYGYAF; cdr3_nt: TGCGCCAGCAGCCAAGCGACGGCGGCTCCGAGTTATGGCTACGCCTTC; v_call: TRBV4-1; clone_size: .; j_call: TRBJ1-2; d_call: .
cdr3_aa: CSASSVEQYF; cdr3_nt: TGCAGTGCTAGTTCCGTCGAGCAGTACTTC; v_call: TRBV20-1; clone_size: .; j_call: TRBJ2-7; d_call: .
cdr3_aa: CASRPGTSANNEQFF; cdr3_nt: TGTGCCAGCAGGCCCGGGACTAGCGCAAACAATGAGCAGTTCTTC; v_call: TRBV6-5; clone_size: once; j_call: TRBJ2-1; d_call: TRBD2
cdr3_aa: CASCPRDSNYGYTF; cdr3_nt: TGTGCCAGCTGCCCCCGGGACAGCAACTATGGCTACACCTTC; v_call: TRBV6-1; clone_size: .; j_call: TRBJ1-2; d_call: TRBD1
cdr3_aa: CASSAIDSYEQYF; cdr3_nt: TGTGCCAGCAGCGCTATCGACAGTTACGAGCAGTACTTC; v_call: TRBV7-9; clone_size: .; j_call: TRBJ2-7; d_call: .
cdr3_aa: CASGTGDAQPQHF; cdr3_nt: TGTGCCAGCGGGACAGGTGATGCTCAGCCCCAGCATTTT; v_call: TRBV6-1; clone_size: .; j_call: TRBJ1-5; d_call: TRBD1